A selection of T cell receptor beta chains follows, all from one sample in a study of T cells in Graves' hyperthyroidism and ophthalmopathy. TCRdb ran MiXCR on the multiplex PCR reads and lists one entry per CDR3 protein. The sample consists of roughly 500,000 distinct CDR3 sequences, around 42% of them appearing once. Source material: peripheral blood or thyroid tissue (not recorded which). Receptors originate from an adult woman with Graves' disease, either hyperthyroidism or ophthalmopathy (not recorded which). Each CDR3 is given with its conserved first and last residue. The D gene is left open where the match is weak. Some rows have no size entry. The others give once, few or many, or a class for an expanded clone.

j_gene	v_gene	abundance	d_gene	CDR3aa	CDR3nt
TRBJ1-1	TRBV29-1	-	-	CSVWKNQANTEAFF	TGCAGCGTTTGGAAAAATCAAGCGAACACTGAAGCTTTCTTT
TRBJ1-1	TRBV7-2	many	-	CASSLAPTEAFF	TGTGCCAGCAGCTTAGCCCCCACTGAAGCTTTCTTT
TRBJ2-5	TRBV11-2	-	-	CASSLDRVGQPQYF	TGTGCCAGCAGCTTAGACAGGGTCGGACAGCCCCAGTACTTC
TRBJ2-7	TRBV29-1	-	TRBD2	CSVGLAGTYEQYF	TGCAGCGTTGGACTAGCGGGGACCTACGAGCAGTACTTC
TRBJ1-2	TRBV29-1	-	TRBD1	CSVETGVSGGYTF	TGCAGCGTCGAGACAGGGGTCTCTGGTGGCTACACCTTC
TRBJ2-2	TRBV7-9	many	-	CALLRTGELFF	TGTGCCTTACTTAGAACCGGGGAGCTGTTTTTT
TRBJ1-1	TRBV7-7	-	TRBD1	CASSSIAGVGRGAFF	TGTGCCAGCAGCTCCATTGCGGGTGTGGGCAGGGGGGCTTTCTTT
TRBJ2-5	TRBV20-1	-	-	CSARDSYTGEIETQYF	TGCAGTGCGCGGGACTCCTACACCGGGGAGATTGAGACCCAGTACTTC
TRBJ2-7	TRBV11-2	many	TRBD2	CASSSTSGLSPEQYF	TGTGCCAGCAGCTCCACTAGCGGGTTGTCCCCCGAGCAGTACTTC
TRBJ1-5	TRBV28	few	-	CASSTQLGPYSNQPQHF	TGTGCCAGCAGTACCCAATTGGGACCTTATAGCAATCAGCCCCAGCATTTT
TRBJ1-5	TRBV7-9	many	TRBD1	CASSRGTGLSVQPQHF	TGTGCCAGCAGCCGTGGGACAGGTCTCTCGGTTCAGCCCCAGCATTTT
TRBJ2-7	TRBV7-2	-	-	CASTRRQIHEQYF	TGTGCCAGCACCCGCAGACAGATCCACGAGCAGTACTTC
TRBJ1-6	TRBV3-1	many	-	CASSQGSRVLHF	TGTGCCAGCAGCCAAGGTAGCCGAGTCCTCCACTTT
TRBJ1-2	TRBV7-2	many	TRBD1	CASSLRQGGRYTF	TGTGCCAGCAGCTTGAGACAGGGTGGTCGCTACACCTTC
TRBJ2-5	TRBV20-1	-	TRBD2	CSASPSGGYQETQYF	TGCAGTGCTAGCCCTAGCGGGGGGTACCAAGAGACCCAGTACTTC
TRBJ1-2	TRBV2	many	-	CASSAPGFSYGYTF	TGTGCCAGCAGTGCCCCAGGGTTCAGCTATGGCTACACCTTC
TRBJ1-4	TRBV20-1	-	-	CSVRPTEKLFF	TGCAGTGTTAGACCTACTGAAAAACTGTTTTTT
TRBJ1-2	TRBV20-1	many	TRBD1	CSARITPDREDNYGYTF	TGCAGTGCTAGAATCACCCCCGACAGGGAGGATAACTATGGCTACACCTTC
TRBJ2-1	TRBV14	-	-	CASSQALSEWGQFF	TGTGCCAGCAGCCAAGCTCTGTCGGAGTGGGGGCAGTTCTTC
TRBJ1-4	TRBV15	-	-	CATSSQGREKLFF	TGTGCCACCAGCAGCCAGGGGCGCGAAAAACTGTTTTTT
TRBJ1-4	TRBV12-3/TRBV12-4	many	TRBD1	CASTAVPGQDEKLFF	TGTGCCAGCACCGCTGTTCCGGGACAGGATGAAAAACTGTTTTTT
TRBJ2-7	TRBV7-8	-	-	CASSISLAGTYEQYF	TGTGCCAGCAGTATTTCGCTGGCGGGAACCTACGAGCAGTACTTC
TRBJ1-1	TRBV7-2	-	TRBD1	CASSLNAGGRYTEAFF	TGTGCCAGCAGCTTAAACGCAGGGGGGCGGTACACTGAAGCTTTCTTT
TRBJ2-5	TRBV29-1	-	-	CSAQGRGRRETQYF	TGCAGCGCCCAGGGGAGGGGGAGGCGAGAGACCCAGTACTTC
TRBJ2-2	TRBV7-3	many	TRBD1	CASSLTLAGGRGTGELFF	TGTGCCAGCAGCTTAACGTTGGCAGGGGGCCGGGGGACCGGGGAGCTGTTTTTT
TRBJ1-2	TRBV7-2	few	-	CASSFLSYSLIYGYTF	TGTGCCAGCAGCTTCCTCTCCTACTCACTTATCTATGGCTACACCTTC
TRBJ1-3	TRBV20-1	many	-	CSAGGRAGNTIYF	TGCAGTGCTGGAGGCAGGGCTGGAAACACCATATATTTT
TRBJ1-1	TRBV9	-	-	CASSVDPTNEAFF	TGTGCCAGCAGCGTAGACCCCACTAATGAAGCTTTCTTT
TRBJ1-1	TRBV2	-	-	CASSEPGSSISEAFF	TGTGCCAGCAGTGAACCTGGCAGTTCCATCTCTGAAGCTTTCTTT
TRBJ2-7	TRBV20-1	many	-	CSAGGQEPYEQYF	TGCAGTGCAGGGGGGCAGGAGCCTTACGAGCAGTACTTC
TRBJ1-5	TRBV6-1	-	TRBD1	CASRSNRGSGQPQHF	TGTGCCAGCAGGTCAAACAGGGGGTCGGGTCAGCCCCAGCATTTT
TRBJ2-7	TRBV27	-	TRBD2	CASSLSPLGDYPYEQYF	TGTGCCAGCAGTTTATCACCCCTCGGGGACTACCCCTACGAGCAGTACTTC
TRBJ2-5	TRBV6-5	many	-	CASSYSRGYQETQYF	TGTGCCAGCAGTTACTCACGTGGCTACCAAGAGACCCAGTACTTC